This TCR beta chain derives from a study of regulatory T cells in long-lasting Graves disease. This clonotype has just a few counts. Combining iRepertoire HTBI primers with Arm-PCR of CDR3 regions, the authors built TCR beta libraries. TCRdb itself ran the multiplex PCR reads through MiXCR, one entry per CDR3 protein. The sample has roughly 520,000 distinct CDR3 sequences; 9.5% to 15% are singletons. Time point defined: newly diagnosed GD, antithyroid drugs for less than 3 months. RNA isolated from PBMCs was used to make the TCR library. EDTA tubes received approximately 9.8 milliliters of drawn peripheral blood. This same sample was also taken into another study, of T cells in Graves' hyperthyroidism and ophthalmopathy. That source reports: Those with hyperthyroidism were 18 to 65 years old, newly diagnosed, and ill for under 2 months.

Here the sequenced sample was peripheral blood mononuclear cells (PBMCs), taken at new diagnosis, from a patient treated with antithyroid drugs. The clonotype comes from a woman aged 25 to 39 with Graves disease.

This CDR3 reads CATSDWVYGYTF. The CDR3 coding sequence is TGTGCCACCAGTGATTGGGTCTATGGCTACACCTTC. The rearrangement joins TRBV24-1 to TRBJ1-2; D unresolved. Per the germline V gene, CDR1 is KGHDR and CDR2 is SFDVKD. CDR3 length: 12 residues. The V end was cut by 2 bases, the J end by 4 bases, with 4 bases between.